Each of the 5 T cell receptor beta chains below was sequenced from the same sample in a study of blood T cell repertoires in COVID-19. Sequencing used immunoSEQ multiplex PCR; TCRdb keeps in-frame clones, though not all of them. Seen here are approximately 270,000 clones, approximately 90% observed once, and the top ten hold approximately 0.84%. Sample: peripheral blood. These receptors came from a man younger than 45 with acute or convalescent COVID-19.

The chain recombines TRBV11-3 with TRBJ2-5, with a tentative D call TRBD2 (6 bases). The germline CDR1 and CDR2 sequences are SGHNT and YENEEA. Trimming removed 1 base at V and 1 base at J, with 13 bases between. The CDR3 consists of 16 residues. The CDR3 loop reads CASSLGRRETQETQYF. In DNA form, the CDR3 reads TGTGCCAGCAGCTTAGGGCGCCGGGAGACCCAAGAGACCCAGTACTTC. The whole variable domain, remainder taken from reference TRBV11-3 and TRBJ2-5, is EAGVVQSPRYKIIEKKQPVAFWCNPISGHNTLYWYLQNLGQGPELLIRYENEEAVDDSQLPKDRFSAERLKGVDSTLKIQPAELGDSAVYLCASSLGRRETQETQYFGPGTRLLVL.

J is TRBJ1-5 and V is TRBV11-2; a possible D gene is TRBD1 (6 bases). Germline CDR1 and CDR2: SGHAT and FQNNGV. Trimming cost V 2 bases and J 2 bases, with 10 bases left between them. The CDR3 runs to 15 residues. In DNA, the CDR3 is TGTGCCAGCAGCTTAACGACAGGAGGCAATCAGCCCCAGCATTTT. It is translated as CASSLTTGGNQPQHF.

The sample holds many counts of this clone. The V and J genes are TRBV18 and TRBJ2-3, with TRBD2 matching 8 bases. Trimming removed 0 bases from V and 5 bases from J; junction bases left unmatched: 7. The CDR3 consists of 16 residues. Germline V lookup: CDR1 KGHSH, CDR2 LQKENI. The CDR3 DNA reads as TGTGCCAGCTCACCACCGTTGCGGGGGGTTGAAGATACGCAGTATTTT. It is translated as CASSPPLRGVEDTQYF.

V and J are TRBV30 and TRBJ1-1; tentative D call: TRBD1 (6 bases). V was trimmed by 5 bases and J by 0 bases, leaving 19 bases between them. The CDR3 sequence is 16 residues long. The V gene's germline CDR1 is GTSNPN and CDR2 SVGIG (reference sequence). The CDR3 nucleotides read TGTGCCTGGGATCTTTGGACAGCCGACATGAACACTGAAGCTTTCTTT. Translating gives CAWDLWTADMNTEAFF.

The V gene is TRBV2, the J gene TRBJ2-1, with TRBD2 matching over 13 bases. Germline lookup yields CDR1 SNHLY and CDR2 FYNNEI. V lost 6 bases, J lost 6 bases, and 5 bases stayed unmatched. The CDR3 loop spans 15 amino acids. The CDR3 sequence is CASSRLAGGFNEQFF. The CDR3 region has the DNA TGTGCCAGCAGCCGACTAGCGGGGGGATTCAATGAGCAGTTCTTC.